These 28 T cell receptor beta chains came from one sample sequenced in a study of tissue T cells after allogeneic stem cell transplantation. Time point given: mouse harvest day 7 after allogeneic transplant. Each mouse received 10^7 T-cell-depleted marrow cells plus 10^6 splenic CD5+ T cells by tail vein. TCRdb's copy holds only in-frame clones and misses some; the assay was immunoSEQ multiplex PCR. The sample gives around 7,000 clones, less than 55% of which show up once; 7% to 9% is in the top ten. The sample taken for sequencing was lymph node tissue. The receptors shown here come from a female BALB/c mouse given C57BL/6 T cells with graft-versus-host disease after an allogeneic hematopoietic cell transplant.

Points on this clone: Gene names are the mouse ones. The read falls 1 residue short of the CDR3 end, and the missing part is taken from the germline J gene. The same CDR3 also results from other DNA sequences found in this sample. The chain has TRBV3 and TRBJ1-1, with no clear D. The V gene lost 2 bases and the J gene lost 0 bases, with 4 bases spanning the gap. The CDR3 length is 13 residues. Germline CDR1 is SNHLY and CDR2 is FYNGKV (reference sequence). The sequenced part of the CDR3 DNA is TGTGCCAGCAGCTTAAGACAGAACACAGAAGTCTTC. Translation gives CASSLRQNTEVF. The CDR3, in full, reads CASSLRQNTEVFF.

In its sample, this clone was seen a few times. The genes are named according to mouse. The read is 1 residue too short to cover the CDR3 end, so that end is filled in from the germline J gene. Other DNA sequences in the same sample also yield this CDR3. This chain uses TRBV26 with TRBJ1-4, with D hard to call. The V gene's germline CDR1 is KGHPV and CDR2 FQNQEV (reference sequence). This CDR3 comprises 14 residues. Trimming cost V 2 bases and J 0 bases, with 4 bases left between them. The CDR3 bases that were read are TGTGCCAGCAGTCTGCAGTTTTCCAACGAAAGATTATTT. Amino acid sequence: CASSLQFSNERLF. The entire CDR3 is CASSLQFSNERLFF.

About this clone: These gene names are mouse names. Read data end 1 residue before the CDR3 end; the end is taken from the germline J gene. V gene TRBV26 combines with J gene TRBJ2-7; 9 bases are a match to TRBD1. Trimming at V came to 2 bases and at J to 4 bases, leaving 0 bases not matched to a gene. This CDR3 comprises 13 residues. Germline CDR1 KGHPV, CDR2 FQNQEV (reference sequence). CDR3 DNA, as far as it was read: TGTGCCAGCAGTCTGGGACAGGGGTATGAACAGTAC. The encoded protein is CASSLGQGYEQY. The entire CDR3 protein is CASSLGQGYEQYF.

A few counts support this clone. Gene names and germline refer to mouse. The read ends 1 residue before the CDR3 terminus; that terminus is restored from the germline J gene. This rearrangement joins TRBV23 to TRBJ1-5. The germline V gene encodes CDR1 KGHTA and CDR2 FQNQQP. This CDR3 has 13 residues. CDR3 loop: CSSSPGPNQAPLF. The DNA read from the CDR3 is TGCTCCAGCAGCCCGGGACCCAACCAGGCTCCGCTT.

Of note for this clone: The genes are named according to mouse. The CDR3 end falls 1 residue outside the read, so it is completed with the germline J gene. The chain has TRBV12-2 and TRBJ2-7; D is unclear. This CDR3 region has 12 residues. Deletions cut 1 base from V and 3 bases from J, with 6 bases between. Per the germline V gene, CDR1 is SGHLS and CDR2 is HYDKME. This chain's CDR3 is CASSLDFYEQYF. The CDR3 bases that were read are TGTGCCAGCTCTCTAGACTTCTATGAACAGTAC.

About this clone itself: Mouse names are used for the genes. Partial CDR3 DNA: TGCACCTGCAGTGCAGTTGTTTCTGGAAATACGCTCTAT. Amino acid sequence: CTCSAVVSGNTLY. In full, the CDR3 reads CTCSAVVSGNTLYF. The rearrangement joins TRBV1 to TRBJ1-3; D is uncertain. The sequenced fragment ends 1 residue before the CDR3 boundary, so the rest is inferred from the germline J gene. This CDR3 comprises 14 residues. V lost 1 base, J lost 0 bases, and 4 bases lay in between. CDR1 and CDR2 (germline): NSQYPW, LRSPGD (reference sequence).

With respect to this clone: Gene labels here are mouse ones. The missing CDR3 end, 1 residue past where the read stops, is filled in from the germline J gene. The V call is TRBV31, the J call TRBJ2-2; D not resolved. This CDR3 has 14 amino acids. Germline assignment: CDR1 GKSSPN and CDR2 SITVG. Deletions cut 0 bases from V and 1 base from J, with 6 bases between. CDR3 in amino acids: CAWSLSLNTGQLYF. The DNA read from the CDR3 is TGTGCCTGGAGTCTATCACTAAACACCGGGCAGCTCTAC.

Concerning this clone: Germline and genes here are mouse. The missing CDR3 end, 1 residue past where the read stops, is filled in from the germline J gene. This chain connects TRBV3 to TRBJ2-3; no clear D gene. Per the germline V gene, CDR1 is SNHLY and CDR2 is FYNGKV (reference sequence). The CDR3 loop spans 12 amino acids. V lost 5 bases and J 2 bases, leaving 5 bases between the germline ends. CDR3 DNA, as far as it was read: TGTGCCAGCAGCCCCAATGCAGAAACGCTGTAT. This translates into CASSPNAETLY. The entire CDR3 reads CASSPNAETLYF.

This clone was seen more than once but under ten times. The germline and genes are mouse ones. With the read ending 1 residue before the CDR3 end, the germline J gene is used to fill in that end. J is TRBJ1-2 and V is TRBV13-2, with 12 bases fitting TRBD1. Per the germline V gene, CDR1 is NNHNN and CDR2 is SYGAGS (reference sequence). With 6 bases clipped from V and 3 bases from J, the junction kept 6 bases outside the gene matches. The CDR3 covers 15 residues. CDR3 loop: CASVSGQGADSDYTF. The sequenced CDR3 bases are TGTGCCAGCGTCTCGGGACAGGGGGCAGACTCCGACTACACC.

About this clone: Gene names refer to mouse genes. The read ends 1 residue early relative to the CDR3; the germline J gene fills the gap. Other DNA sequences in the same sample also yield this CDR3. The V gene is TRBV26, the J gene TRBJ1-1; tentatively, D is TRBD1 (6 bases). The CDR3 is made up of 14 amino acids. Trimming cost V 2 bases and J 0 bases, with 7 bases left between them. Germline CDR1 and CDR2: KGHPV and FQNQEV (reference sequence). The CDR3 loop is CASSLEGANTEVFF. The DNA read from the CDR3 is TGTGCCAGCAGTCTGGAGGGGGCAAACACAGAAGTCTTC.

With regard to this clone: These gene names are mouse names. From the germline J gene comes the end of the CDR3, since the read stops 1 residue before it. This rearrangement joins TRBV13-2 to TRBJ1-2; D remains unclear. The CDR3 is 12 amino acids. Germline V gene sequence: CDR1 NNHNN, CDR2 SYGAGS (reference sequence). Trimming shortened V by 3 bases and J by 0 bases, and 3 bases separated the two germline ends. The CDR3 protein is CASGATNSDYTF. CDR3 bases read: TGTGCCAGCGGTGCCACAAACTCCGACTACACC.

With respect to this clone: Germline and genes: mouse. Read data end 1 residue before the CDR3 end; the end is taken from the germline J gene. The chain employs TRBV23 and TRBJ1-1; the D segment call TRBD1 is taken from the table without a DNA check. The CDR3 length is 14 residues. Germline assignment: CDR1 KGHTA and CDR2 FQNQQP. CDR3 in amino acids: CSSSQGTSNTEVFF. Partial CDR3 DNA: TGCTCCAGCAGTCAAGGGACATCAAACACAGAAGTCTTC.

About this clone itself: Mouse names are used for the genes. Read sequence stops 1 residue before the CDR3 end, and the germline J gene provides the missing end. This sequence joins TRBV3 and TRBJ2-4; 14 bases are a match to TRBD2. Germline CDR1 reads SNHLY; CDR2 reads FYNGKV (reference sequence). The CDR3 length is 17 residues. V was pared by 5 bases and J by 8 bases, with 12 bases of the junction left unmatched. CDR3 protein: CASSLGLGGRGRGTLYF. The sequenced part of the CDR3 DNA is TGTGCCAGCAGCCTGGGACTGGGGGGGCGCGGAAGGGGCACCTTGTAC.

In the case of this clone: The germline and genes are mouse ones. With the read ending 1 residue before the CDR3 end, the germline J gene is used to fill in that end. The chain has TRBV26 and TRBJ2-3, with TRBD1 identical over 7 bases. CDR1 and CDR2 from the germline V gene are KGHPV and FQNQEV (reference sequence). Trimming removed 2 bases from V and 4 bases from J; junction bases left unmatched: 6. CDR3 length equals 15 residues. The DNA read from the CDR3 is TGTGCCAGCAGTCTGACAGGGGCGGGTCCAGAAACGCTGTAT. This sequence encodes CASSLTGAGPETLY. The entire CDR3 is CASSLTGAGPETLYF.

This clone was seen a few times. Gene names and germline match the mouse. The sequenced fragment ends 1 residue before the CDR3 boundary, so the rest is inferred from the germline J gene. The V call is TRBV16, the J call TRBJ2-4, with D unclear. This CDR3 has 12 residues. The V end lost 1 base, the J end lost 7 bases, and 6 bases lay between the germline ends. The germline V gene has CDR1 SGHSA and CDR2 FRNQAP. CDR3 sequence reads: CASSLVKDTLYF. CDR3 DNA (partial): TGTGCAAGCAGCTTAGTCAAGGACACCTTGTAC.

As regards this clone: Germline and genes: mouse. The read terminates 1 residue before the CDR3 end, so the remaining end is supplied by the germline J gene. J is TRBJ2-5 and V is TRBV13-2; D gene uncertain. This CDR3 has 13 residues. Germline loops: CDR1 NNHNN, CDR2 SYGAGS (reference sequence). With 2 bases removed from V and 0 bases from J, the gap between germline ends came to 4 bases. The CDR3 region is CASGESNQDTQYF. CDR3 bases read: TGTGCCAGCGGTGAGAGTAACCAAGACACCCAGTAC.

A note on this clone: A much larger clone differs from this one at a single base, so this may be a read error. Germline and genes here are mouse. The sequenced fragment ends 1 residue before the CDR3 boundary, so the rest is inferred from the germline J gene. The J gene is TRBJ1-6, the V gene TRBV26; D uncertain. TRBJ1-6 is classed as an ORF, of uncertain function. Trimming cost V 3 bases and J 4 bases, with 4 bases left between them. This CDR3 comprises 13 residues. Looked up from germline, CDR1 is KGHPV and CDR2 is FQNQEV (reference sequence). CDR3 DNA, as far as it was read: TGTGCCAGCAGTCTACAGTATAATTCGCCCCTCTAC. As protein: CASSLQYNSPLY. The full CDR3 reads CASSLQYNSPLYF.

To note about this clone: The germline and genes are mouse ones. The CDR3 end is not reached by the read, which stops 1 residue before it; the germline J gene fills it in. The rearrangement joins TRBV26 to TRBJ2-5; a possible D gene is TRBD1 (6 bases). CDR1 KGHPV and CDR2 FQNQEV come from the germline V gene (reference sequence). Between the trimmed V and J ends, which lost 4 bases and 5 bases, there was a span of 7 bases. This CDR3 region has 12 residues. The part of the CDR3 DNA that was read is TGTGCCAGCAGTCCCAGGGGAGACACCCAGTAC. It specifies CASSPRGDTQY. The whole CDR3 protein reads CASSPRGDTQYF.

Comment on this clone: Gene names refer to mouse genes. The CDR3 extends 1 residue past the end of the read, so its final part is completed from the germline J gene. The chain has TRBV19 and TRBJ2-5; D is perhaps TRBD1 (5 bases). V was clipped by 2 bases and J by 5 bases, with 9 bases between them. Per the germline V gene, CDR1 is FNHDT and CDR2 is SITEND (reference sequence). The CDR3 spans 13 residues. CDR3 bases read: TGTGCCAGCAGTATGGGCAGGGCAGACACCCAGTAC. Its translation: CASSMGRADTQY. The whole CDR3 sequence reads CASSMGRADTQYF.

As for this clone: Gene labels here are mouse ones. CDR3 bases read: TGTGCCAGCGGGGACAGGGGAAAAGACACCCAGTAC. It codes for CASGDRGKDTQY. The entire CDR3 protein is CASGDRGKDTQYF. The chain carries TRBV13-2 and TRBJ2-5; TRBD1 matches at 9 bases. The CDR3 end is not reached by the read, which stops 1 residue before it; the germline J gene fills it in. The CDR3 loop spans 13 amino acids. The germline V gene has CDR1 NNHNN and CDR2 SYGAGS (reference sequence). V shed 5 bases and J 4 bases; nucleotides not matched to a gene: 2.

On this clone: Mouse gene names apply. The DNA ends 1 residue before the CDR3 does, and the rest of the CDR3 is filled in from the germline J gene. V is TRBV26 and J is TRBJ1-3; no clear D. Trimming removed 7 bases at V and 0 bases at J, with 7 bases between. CDR1 is KGHPV, CDR2 FQNQEV, per germline (reference sequence). The CDR3 extends over 13 amino acids. This CDR3 is CASTPNSGNTLYF. The sequenced CDR3 bases are TGTGCCAGCACCCCGAATTCTGGAAATACGCTCTAT.

Remarks on this clone: Genes here carry mouse names. The sequence runs out 1 residue before the end of the CDR3; the remainder is reconstructed from the germline J gene. The rearrangement uses TRBV26 and TRBJ1-2; D is uncertain. The CDR3 consists of 13 residues. The germline V gene encodes CDR1 KGHPV and CDR2 FQNQEV (reference sequence). V shed 2 bases and J shed 0 bases, with 4 bases lying between them. The CDR3 here is CASSLGPNSDYTF. The CDR3 DNA, read in part, is TGTGCCAGCAGTCTGGGGCCAAACTCCGACTACACC.

In its sample, this clone was seen a few times. Gene and germline names: mouse. From the germline J gene comes the end of the CDR3, since the read stops 1 residue before it. The V call is TRBV16, the J call TRBJ2-1; D ambiguous. This CDR3 is 13 amino acids long. The germline V and J ends were trimmed by 0 bases and 7 bases, with 7 bases remaining between them. The germline gives CDR1 SGHSA, CDR2 FRNQAP. The CDR3 protein is CASSLDPGAEQFF. The covered CDR3 bases are TGTGCAAGCAGCTTAGATCCCGGGGCTGAGCAGTTC.

The sample holds a few counts of this clone. All gene names here are mouse names. The read ends 1 residue shy of where the CDR3 ends; the end is completed using the germline J gene. This chain joins TRBV1 and TRBJ1-4; no clear D. The V end was cut by 0 bases, the J end by 12 bases, with 11 bases between. The CDR3 is 13 residues long. Germline V gene sequence: CDR1 NSQYPW, CDR2 LRSPGD (reference sequence). The CDR3 region is CTCSAESSSGLFF. The CDR3 DNA, read in part, is TGCACCTGCAGTGCAGAAAGCAGCTCCGGATTATTT.

A word on this clone: Gene names denote mouse genes. Read data end 1 residue before the CDR3 end; the end is taken from the germline J gene. V and J are TRBV12-1 and TRBJ2-1; 7 bases align to TRBD2. Trimming cost V 4 bases and J 1 base; bases outside gene matches: 3. The CDR3 covers 14 residues. CDR1 is SGHSN and CDR2 is HYEKVE in the germline V gene. The sequenced CDR3 bases are TGTGCCAGCTCCCCGGGGGGGAACTATGCTGAGCAGTTC. Residues: CASSPGGNYAEQF. The entire CDR3 protein is CASSPGGNYAEQFF.

This clone has just a few counts. Gene names are the mouse ones. From the germline J gene comes the end of the CDR3, since the read stops 1 residue before it. V usage is TRBV26 and J usage is TRBJ1-6; D may be TRBD1 (5 bases). TRBJ1-6 is labeled an ORF, and its function is uncertain. V was pared by 5 bases and J by 7 bases, with 9 bases between. The CDR3 sequence is 13 residues long. Germline assignment: CDR1 KGHPV and CDR2 FQNQEV (reference sequence). The sequenced CDR3 bases are TGTGCCAGCAGTAGGGGAGAAAATTCGCCCCTCTAC. Translated, it gives CASSRGENSPLY. The full CDR3 reads CASSRGENSPLYF.

In its sample, this clone was seen a few times. The gene symbols are mouse symbols. Read sequence stops 1 residue before the CDR3 end, and the germline J gene provides the missing end. The chain links TRBV31 to TRBJ2-7; the D is unclear. The CDR3 has 12 amino acids. Germline-derived CDR1 and CDR2 are GKSSPN and SITVG. V was trimmed by 0 bases and J by 4 bases, leaving 7 bases between them. Here the CDR3 reads CAWSLARYEQYF. The sequenced CDR3 bases are TGTGCCTGGAGTCTAGCCAGATATGAACAGTAC.

In its sample, this clone ranks as medium-sized. The gene names given are mouse names. The read terminates 1 residue before the CDR3 end, so the remaining end is supplied by the germline J gene. V is TRBV5 and J is TRBJ2-7; TRBD1 agrees at 7 bases. J was trimmed by 0 bases and V by 4 bases; bases with no gene match: 3. The CDR3 spans 14 residues. Germline V lookup: CDR1 LGHNA, CDR2 YNLKQL (reference sequence). This CDR3 reads CASSLRGSSYEQYF. The CDR3 DNA, read in part, is TGTGCCAGCAGCCTCAGGGGGAGCTCCTATGAACAGTAC.